Listed here are 21 T cell receptor beta chains from one sample, sequenced in a study of spatial heterogeneity in lung cancer. General study findings and limits: Counts that tracked tumor mutation counts were those of expanded intratumoral alpha and beta TCRs.

The antigens for these receptors are not known. Time point defined: sample taken at primary tumor resection. TCRdb ran MiXCR on the 5' RACE reads and lists one entry per CDR3 protein. The sample includes more than 10,000 distinct CDR3 sequences, 4% to 5.5% seen only once; the top ten take 20% to 25%. The material was lung tumor tissue, obtained at surgery. Receptors originate from a male donor with early-stage non-small cell lung cancer.

Notes on this clonotype: Little can be read into the size of this beta chain, an off-target read in a library designed for alpha chains. V and J are TRBV30 and TRBJ1-1, with D unresolved. V gave up 2 bases and J gave up 1 base, with 11 bases separating them. From germline, CDR1 is GTSNPN and CDR2 SVGIG (reference sequence). CDR3 length: 14 amino acids. The CDR3 spells CAWSITVWNTEAFF. CDR3 sequence (DNA): TGTGCCTGGAGTATCACGGTGTGGAACACTGAAGCTTTCTTT.

Worth noting for this clonotype: The library was prepared for alpha chains; this beta chain is a stray read, so its frequency means little. This sequence joins TRBV5-1 and TRBJ2-7; 8 bases fit TRBD1. The V gene end was trimmed by 4 bases and the J gene end by 13 bases; junction bases not matched to a gene: 16. Germline CDR1 reads SGHRS; CDR2 reads YFSETQ. The CDR3 has 14 residues. The CDR3 nucleotides are TGCGCCAGCAGCCAGTGGTTGTCCGGGACAGGTCTTTACTTC. It yields the protein CASSQWLSGTGLYF.

This clonotype was seen ten or more times. Little can be read into the size of this beta chain, an off-target read in a library designed for alpha chains. The chain links TRBV5-1 to TRBJ2-6, with D unclear. V dropped 2 bases and J dropped 12 bases, with 15 bases sitting between them. Germline V gene sequence: CDR1 SGHRS, CDR2 YFSETQ. This CDR3 has 14 amino acids. CDR3 in amino acids: CASSLTPSPGVLTF. DNA for the CDR3: TGCGCCAGCAGCTTAACCCCTTCCCCAGGCGTCCTGACTTTC.

On this clonotype: A library prepared for alpha chains yielded this beta chain as an off-target read; its size is of little meaning. J is TRBJ1-5 and V is TRBV20-1; no reliable D call. Trimming removed 5 bases from V and 5 bases from J, with 10 bases in between. The CDR3 runs to 12 residues. Germline values: CDR1 DFQATT, CDR2 SNEGSKA (reference sequence). The CDR3 nucleotides are TGCAGTGCTCACCGAAGAGATCAGCCCCAGCATTTT. Translation: CSAHRRDQPQHF.

This clonotype was seen more than once but under ten times. This beta chain is off target for a library built for alpha chains, so its abundance means little. The chain links TRBV29-1 to TRBJ2-5; D is unresolved. V lost 0 bases, J lost 4 bases, and 6 bases lay in between. CDR3 size: 12 residues. The germline CDR1 and CDR2 sequences are SQVTM and ANQGSEA. CDR3 sequence (DNA): TGCAGCGTTGAAGACAGTTTAGAGACCCAGTACTTC. Its protein product is CSVEDSLETQYF.

Many counts were recorded for this clonotype. This beta chain was picked up by a library intended for alpha chains and is off target, so its count carries little meaning. The chain carries TRBV18 and TRBJ2-3; the D is unclear. The V end lost 3 bases, the J end lost 5 bases, and 18 bases lay between the germline ends. The germline V gene has CDR1 KGHSH and CDR2 LQKENI. The CDR3 extends over 16 amino acids. CDR3 sequence: CASSPVNDAQEDTQYF. Written as DNA, the CDR3 is TGTGCCAGCTCACCGGTCAACGATGCCCAGGAAGATACGCAGTATTTT. The variable domain in full, with the rest retrieved from reference TRBV18 and TRBJ2-3, is NAGVMQNPRHLVRRRGQEARLRCSPMKGHSHVYWYRQLPEEGLKFMVYLQKENIIDESGMPKERFSAEFPKEGPSILRIQQVVRGDSAAYFCASSPVNDAQEDTQYFGPGTRLTVL.

Regarding this clonotype: The library was built for alpha chains, so this beta chain is an off-target read and its size means little. This CDR3 reads CSASKDHRSYNEQFF. As DNA, the CDR3 is TGCAGTGCTAGTAAAGACCACCGATCCTACAATGAGCAGTTCTTC. The gene calls are TRBV20-1 and TRBJ2-1; D is unresolved. The germline gives CDR1 DFQATT, CDR2 SNEGSKA (reference sequence). This CDR3 region has 15 residues. Trimming shortened V by 3 bases and J by 1 base, and 13 bases separated the two germline ends.

At least ten counts were recorded for this clonotype. Because this beta chain is a stray read in a library intended to capture alpha chains, its abundance should not be given much weight. In DNA, the CDR3 is TGTGCCAGCAGCGTAGTAGCGGGGGGGTACAATGAGCAGTTCTTC. Its translation: CASSVVAGGYNEQFF. The chain has TRBV9 and TRBJ2-1; 11 bases are shared with TRBD2. The V gene end was trimmed by 0 bases and the J gene end by 4 bases; junction bases not matched to a gene: 0. The CDR3 runs to 15 residues. The germline gives CDR1 SGDLS, CDR2 YYNGEE.

This clonotype was counted many times. This beta chain is a stray sequence in a library constructed for alpha chains; its clone size is not meaningful. The chain links TRBV7-2 to TRBJ2-3; D is uncertain. The CDR3 runs to 12 residues. CDR1 and CDR2 (germline): SGHTA, FQGNSA. The V end was cut by 3 bases, the J end by 2 bases, with 3 bases between. CDR3 protein: CASSFDTDTQYF. CDR3 coding DNA: TGTGCCAGCAGCTTCGACACAGATACGCAGTATTTT.

In regard to this clonotype: Because this beta chain is a stray read in a library intended to capture alpha chains, its abundance should not be given much weight. This chain uses TRBV6-6 with TRBJ1-1, with TRBD1 matching 9 bases. Germline loops: CDR1 MNHNY, CDR2 SVGAGI (reference sequence). With V trimmed by 4 bases and J by 0 bases, 6 bases remained unmatched. This CDR3 has 16 residues. DNA for the CDR3: TGTGCCAGCAGTTTGGGGACAGGGCTACTGAACACTGAAGCTTTCTTT. Protein product: CASSLGTGLLNTEAFF.

This clonotype is classed as medium-sized (0.01 to 0.1%). This beta chain was picked up by a library intended for alpha chains and is off target, so its count carries little meaning. The chain combines TRBV5-1 with TRBJ2-3; D tentatively fits TRBD1 or TRBD2 (5 bases each). V was clipped by 4 bases and J by 4 bases, with 16 bases between them. CDR3 size: 15 residues. Germline CDR1 is SGHRS and CDR2 is YFSETQ. The DNA of the CDR3 is TGCGCCAGCAGCGTAGGGACGGCAAATTCAGATACGCAGTATTTT. Translation gives CASSVGTANSDTQYF.

This clonotype was observed a handful of times. This beta chain is an off-target read within a library intended for alpha chains, so its frequency means little. The gene calls are TRBV2 and TRBJ2-2; 10 bases match TRBD1. The V segment lost 6 bases and the J segment 4 bases; nucleotides outside the gene matches: 5. Germline V gene lookup returns CDR1 SNHLY and CDR2 FYNNEI. The length of the CDR3 is 15 residues. For the CDR3, the DNA is TGTGCCAGCAGACAGACAGGGGGCGGCACCGGGGAGCTGTTTTTT. Its translation is CASRQTGGGTGELFF.

This clonotype was recorded a few times. This clone may be a read error of a much larger clone one base away. Because this beta chain is a stray read in a library intended to capture alpha chains, its abundance should not be given much weight. The chain carries TRBV18 and TRBJ2-1, with D tentatively TRBD1 or TRBD2 (5 bases each). V lost 3 bases, J lost 10 bases, and 13 bases lay in between. This CDR3 contains 13 residues. Germline assignment: CDR1 KGHSH and CDR2 LQKENI. For the CDR3, the DNA is TGTGCCAGCTCACCTCAGGGCAGGGACGAGCAGTTCTTC. Protein: CASSPQGRDEQFF.

About this clonotype itself: This beta chain is an unintended read in a library built for alpha chains; its size means little. The genes are TRBV5-1 and TRBJ2-2; no clear D gene. V was shortened by 3 bases and J by 1 base, with 7 bases between the two germline ends. CDR3 length equals 14 residues. From germline, CDR1 is SGHRS and CDR2 YFSETQ. The chain's CDR3 is CASSSDLNTGELFF. The CDR3 nucleotides read TGCGCCAGCAGCTCAGATTTGAACACCGGGGAGCTGTTTTTT.

This clonotype was observed many times. The library was prepared for alpha chains; this beta chain is a stray read, so its frequency means little. This chain connects TRBV5-1 to TRBJ2-7, with a weak D call TRBD2 (5 bases). Germline lookup yields CDR1 SGHRS and CDR2 YFSETQ. With 3 bases removed from V and 7 bases from J, the gap between germline ends came to 11 bases. The length of the CDR3 is 12 residues. The CDR3 DNA is TGCGCCAGCAGCTCCCACGAGGGAGAGCAGTACTTC. This codes for CASSSHEGEQYF. Variable domain in full (rest from reference TRBV5-1 and TRBJ2-7): KAGVTQTPRYLIKTRGQQVTLSCSPISGHRSVSWYQQTPGQGLQFLFEYFSETQRNKGNFPGRFSGRQFSNSRSEMNVSTLELGDSALYLCASSSHEGEQYFGPGTRLTVT.

A few counts support this clonotype. This beta chain is off target for a library built for alpha chains, so its abundance means little. The chain links TRBV6-6 to TRBJ1-3, with 7 bases identical to TRBD1. J lost 5 bases, V lost 4 bases, and 5 bases had no gene match. The CDR3 length is 14 residues. Germline CDR1 MNHNY, CDR2 SVGAGI (reference sequence). CDR3 nucleotides: TGTGCCAGCAGTTCCGGGACAGCCCGAAACACCATATATTTT. It codes for CASSSGTARNTIYF.

This clonotype occurred many times. This beta chain was picked up by a library intended for alpha chains and is off target, so its count carries little meaning. The chain has TRBV7-6 and TRBJ2-5, with D perhaps assigned TRBD1 or TRBD2 (5 bases each). Germline CDR1 is SGHVS and CDR2 is FNYEAQ. The germline V and J ends were trimmed by 1 base and 5 bases, with 14 bases remaining between them. The CDR3 consists of 15 residues. Here the CDR3 reads CASSLVLERDETQYF. CDR3 nucleotides: TGTGCCAGCAGCTTAGTCCTAGAGAGGGACGAGACCCAGTACTTC. Looking up the rest from reference TRBV7-6 and TRBJ2-5 gives the full variable domain: GAGVSQSPRYKVTKRGQDVALRCDPISGHVSLYWYRQALGQGPEFLTYFNYEAQQDKSGLPNDRFSAERPEGSISTLTIQRTEQRDSAMYRCASSLVLERDETQYFGPGTRLLVL.

This clonotype was seen many times. This beta chain represents an off-target read in a library built for alpha chains; its size is of limited meaning. The V call is TRBV19, the J call TRBJ2-7; tentative D call: TRBD2 (5 bases). V lost 4 bases, J lost 4 bases, and 14 bases lay in between. In germline, CDR1 is LNHDA, CDR2 SQIVND (reference sequence). The CDR3 runs to 14 residues. The CDR3 is CASSNPGNPYEQYF. CDR3 coding DNA: TGTGCCAGTAGTAACCCCGGGAACCCTTACGAGCAGTACTTC.

This clonotype has a count of ten or more. Because this beta chain is a stray read in a library intended to capture alpha chains, its abundance should not be given much weight. DNA of the CDR3: TGTGCCAGCAGTCAGGTTACTGGAAACACCATATATTTT. This translates into CASSQVTGNTIYF. The rearrangement links TRBV7-2 to TRBJ1-3; D gene unclear. The CDR3 consists of 13 residues. V lost 6 bases and J lost 2, with 8 bases in between. Germline CDR1 reads SGHTA; CDR2 reads FQGNSA.

This clonotype was recorded many times. This beta chain slipped into a library made for alpha chains as a stray read, so its size is not meaningful. The V call is TRBV27, the J call TRBJ1-6; the D is unclear. Between the trimmed V and J ends, which lost 5 bases and 1 base, there was a span of 6 bases. This CDR3 is 14 amino acids long. Germline values: CDR1 MNHEY, CDR2 SMNVEV (reference sequence). CDR3 sequence: CASSPGSYNSPLHF. CDR3 nucleotide sequence: TGTGCCAGCAGTCCAGGATCCTATAATTCACCCCTCCACTTT.

Points on this clonotype: This beta chain represents an off-target read in a library built for alpha chains; its size is of limited meaning. This rearrangement joins TRBV6-5 to TRBJ2-3; possible D gene TRBD2, 6 bases. Per germline, CDR1 MNHEY and CDR2 SVGAGI. The CDR3 is 14 residues long. V lost 7 bases and J lost 3, with 14 bases in between. The CDR3 region has the DNA TGTGCCAGCACCCCGGGGACTTTTACAGATACGCAGTATTTT. Protein sequence: CASTPGTFTDTQYF.